Below, 29 T cell receptor beta chains from the same sample are listed, as sequenced in a study of T cell responses to AZD1222 COVID-19 vaccine. Produced via immunoSEQ multiplex PCR; TCRdb's table is partial and in-frame only. The repertoire has 120,000 or so clones, approximately 80% of them found once; the top ten carry about 25%. This specimen consisted of peripheral blood, obtained 28 days after the second AZD1222 dose. The origin of the receptors is an adult who received the AZD1222 COVID-19 vaccine.

The chain joins TRBV19 to TRBJ1-2, with TRBD1 as a possible D gene (5 bases). The CDR3 spans 16 residues. V was cut by 7 bases and J by 3 bases, with 21 bases left in between. The germline gives CDR1 LNHDA, CDR2 SQIVND (reference sequence). The CDR3 nucleotides are TGTGCCAGTATCCCCCGGGGGTATTTGGCCTACTATGGCTACACCTTC. Translation gives CASIPRGYLAYYGYTF.

J is TRBJ2-1 and V is TRBV28; 9 nucleotides align to TRBD1. V was clipped by 5 bases and J by 7 bases; unmatched bases: 9. The CDR3 totals 15 residues. From germline, CDR1 is MDHEN and CDR2 SYDVKM. The CDR3 nucleotides are TGTGCCAGCAGTCCCGGGACAGGGACGTTGAATGAGCAGTTCTTC. Its translation: CASSPGTGTLNEQFF.

The chain uses TRBV7-2 and TRBJ1-2; D is unresolved. CDR3 length: 14 residues. V was shortened by 1 base and J by 12 bases, with 18 bases between the two germline ends. Germline CDR1 and CDR2: SGHTA and FQGNSA. The CDR3: CASSLELGTNSDTF. DNA for the CDR3: TGTGCCAGCAGCTTAGAGTTAGGTACCAACTCCGACACCTTC.

This clone was observed a few times. The chain joins TRBV28 to TRBJ1-1; the D is unclear. Trimming removed 10 bases at V and 1 base at J, with 7 bases between. The germline V gene has CDR1 MDHEN and CDR2 SYDVKM. CDR3 length: 11 residues. CDR3 loop: CAIWANTEAFF. CDR3 coding DNA: TGTGCCATCTGGGCGAACACTGAAGCTTTCTTT. The variable domain in full, with the rest retrieved from reference TRBV28 and TRBJ1-1, is DVKVTQSSRYLVKRTGEKVFLECVQDMDHENMFWYRQDPGLGLRLIYFSYDVKMKEKGDIPEGYSVSREKKERFSLILESASTNQTSMYLCAIWANTEAFFGQGTRLTVV.

The genes are TRBV14 and TRBJ2-2, with a weak D call TRBD1 (6 bases). The ends were cut back, 0 bases at V and 5 bases at J, with 13 bases in the middle. Germline CDR1 reads SGHDN; CDR2 reads FVKESK. This CDR3 is 16 amino acids long. The CDR3 bases are TGTGCCAGCAGCCAAGATTTGGGGGCCGGGACCGGGGAGCTGTTTTTT. Amino acids: CASSQDLGAGTGELFF.

The DNA of the CDR3 is TGTGCCAGCAGCTTTTCCCTCGGGACTGTGGAAGCCAATGAGCAGTTCTTC. Translating it yields CASSFSLGTVEANEQFF. This chain uses TRBV7-6 with TRBJ2-1; tentative D call: TRBD2 (6 bases). V shed 3 bases and J shed 6 bases, with 21 bases lying between them. The CDR3 loop spans 17 amino acids. Looked up from germline, CDR1 is SGHVS and CDR2 is FNYEAQ.

The chain joins TRBV6-2 or TRBV6-3 to TRBJ1-6; 8 nucleotides line up with TRBD1. The J segment lost 7 bases and the V segment lost 5 bases, leaving 13 bases of the junction unmatched. The V gene's germline CDR1 is MNHEY and CDR2 SVGEGT. This CDR3 is built from 17 residues. The CDR3, as DNA: TGTGCCAGCAGTACGGGACAGGTTTTGGCAGAGAATTCACCCCTCCACTTT. Its protein is CASSTGQVLAENSPLHF.

V gene TRBV9 combines with J gene TRBJ1-2, with a tentative D call TRBD1 (5 bases). This CDR3 is 15 amino acids long. Trimming removed 3 bases from V and 4 bases from J, with 16 bases in between. Germline V gene data show CDR1 as SGDLS and CDR2 as YYNGEE. The CDR3, as DNA: TGTGCCAGCAGCGGGGGGGTGACCACCTTCTATGGCTACACCTTC. This sequence encodes CASSGGVTTFYGYTF. The whole variable domain, filled in from reference TRBV9 and TRBJ1-2, reads DSGVTQTPKHLITATGQRVTLRCSPRSGDLSVYWYQQSLDQGLQFLIQYYNGEERAKGNILERFSAQQFPDLHSELNLSSLELGDSALYFCASSGGVTTFYGYTFGSGTRLTVV.

The gene calls are TRBV6-5 and TRBJ1-6; D unclear. Germline lookup yields CDR1 MNHEY and CDR2 SVGAGI. The CDR3 spans 12 residues. V lost 7 bases, J lost 5 bases, and 6 bases lay in between. CDR3 sequence reads: CASNGNNSPLHF. CDR3 bases: TGTGCCAGCAACGGCAATAATTCACCCCTCCACTTT.

As to this clone: One end of the junction varies from germline; a read error may be responsible. CDR3 amino acids: CASSLLAGGQNTDTQYF. The CDR3 nucleotides are TGTGCTAGCAGCTTGTTAGCGGGGGGGCAGAACACAGATACGCAGTATTTT. V is TRBV7-7 and J is TRBJ2-3, with TRBD2 matching 11 bases. CDR3 length: 17 amino acids. Germline CDR1 and CDR2: SSHAT and FNYEAQ (reference sequence).

The rearrangement joins TRBV2 to TRBJ2-5; the match to TRBD1 covers 9 bases. The CDR3 has 14 amino acids. The trim removed 8 bases at V and 4 bases at J, leaving 8 bases unmatched. From germline, CDR1 is SNHLY and CDR2 FYNNEI. This CDR3 is CASERGQGAETQYF. CDR3 in DNA: TGTGCCAGCGAGAGGGGACAGGGCGCAGAGACCCAGTACTTC.

The chain combines TRBV11-2 with TRBJ1-1; D is undetermined. Germline loops: CDR1 SGHAT, CDR2 FQNNGV. The CDR3 is made up of 16 amino acids. Trimming stripped 4 bases from V and 4 bases from J, with 19 bases between. As DNA, the CDR3 is TGTGCCAGCAGCTCCGGTGGGAAAAGAGTTCGCACTGAAGCTTTCTTT. Encoded protein: CASSSGGKRVRTEAFF.

In its sample, this clone was seen once. The chain links TRBV7-6 to TRBJ1-3; D may be TRBD1 (5 bases). V lost 2 bases to trimming and J lost 8 bases, with 22 bases between them. The CDR3 is 17 amino acids. Germline V gene lookup returns CDR1 SGHVS and CDR2 FNYEAQ. In nucleotides, the CDR3 is TGTGCCAGCAGCTTAAATTTCAGGACAAATAAGTTAGACACCATATATTTT. As protein: CASSLNFRTNKLDTIYF. Complete variable domain (other parts from reference TRBV7-6 and TRBJ1-3): GAGVSQSPRYKVTKRGQDVALRCDPISGHVSLYWYRQALGQGPEFLTYFNYEAQQDKSGLPNDRFSAERPEGSISTLTIQRTEQRDSAMYRCASSLNFRTNKLDTIYFGEGSWLTVV.

V and J are TRBV5-1 and TRBJ1-3; no firm D call. The CDR3 is made up of 16 amino acids. The V end lost 0 bases, the J end lost 0 bases, and 10 bases lay between the germline ends. Germline loops: CDR1 SGHRS, CDR2 YFSETQ. Here the CDR3 DNA reads TGCGCCAGCAGCTTGGAGGACCTTAACTCTGGAAACACCATATATTTT. It is translated as CASSLEDLNSGNTIYF.

The chain links TRBV20-1 to TRBJ2-7; the D is unclear. The CDR3 covers 11 residues. Germline lookup yields CDR1 DFQATT and CDR2 SNEGSKA (reference sequence). Trimming took 0 bases from V and 3 from J, leaving 3 bases between them. CDR3 in DNA: TGCAGTGCTAGAGATTACTACGAGCAGTACTTC. Translation gives CSARDYYEQYF.

The chain joins TRBV4-1 to TRBJ1-2; D gene ambiguous. Germline-derived CDR1 and CDR2 are MGHRA and YSYEKL. The CDR3 loop spans 13 amino acids. V was trimmed by 0 bases and J by 3 bases, leaving 5 bases between them. CDR3 protein: CASSQDADYGYTF. In nucleotides, the CDR3 is TGCGCCAGCAGCCAAGATGCGGACTATGGCTACACCTTC.

This chain joins TRBV5-1 and TRBJ2-3, with TRBD2 as a possible D gene (5 bases). V lost 8 bases, J lost 1 base, and 14 bases lay in between. CDR3 length: 14 amino acids. Germline CDR1 is SGHRS and CDR2 is YFSETQ. CDR3 sequence: CASEDSMGTDTQYF. The CDR3 nucleotides are TGCGCCAGTGAGGACTCGATGGGCACAGATACGCAGTATTTT.

V is TRBV7-6 and J is TRBJ1-5; 9 positions match TRBD1. The germline V gene has CDR1 SGHVS and CDR2 FNYEAQ. J lost 7 bases, V lost 2 bases, and 6 bases had no gene match. The CDR3 consists of 15 residues. The CDR3 region has the DNA TGTGCCAGCAGCTTACGGGACAGGGCAGGACAGCCCCAGCATTTT. Amino acid sequence: CASSLRDRAGQPQHF. The full variable domain, with the rest looked up from reference TRBV7-6 and TRBJ1-5, is GAGVSQSPRYKVTKRGQDVALRCDPISGHVSLYWYRQALGQGPEFLTYFNYEAQQDKSGLPNDRFSAERPEGSISTLTIQRTEQRDSAMYRCASSLRDRAGQPQHFGDGTRLSIL.

V gene TRBV7-9 combines with J gene TRBJ1-2; D not resolved. The V and J ends lost 5 bases and 5 bases respectively, with 9 bases between them. The CDR3 extends over 12 amino acids. Germline V gene data show CDR1 as SEHNR and CDR2 as FQNEAQ (reference sequence). CDR3 nucleotide sequence: TGTGCCAGCAGCGCCTACTTGTATGGCTACACCTTC. Translating it yields CASSAYLYGYTF. The full variable domain, rest sourced from reference TRBV7-9 and TRBJ1-2, is DTGVSQNPRHKITKRGQNVTFRCDPISEHNRLYWYRQTLGQGPEFLTYFQNEAQLEKSRLLSDRFSAERPKGSFSTLEIQRTEQGDSAMYLCASSAYLYGYTFGSGTRLTVV.

This chain connects TRBV19 to TRBJ1-4, with a weak D call TRBD1 (6 bases). The CDR3 sequence is 14 residues long. Germline V gene sequence: CDR1 LNHDA, CDR2 SQIVND (reference sequence). V was shortened by 3 bases and J by 7 bases, with 12 bases between the two germline ends. CDR3 DNA sequence: TGTGCCAGTAGTATTTCAGGGGTCAGTGAAAAACTGTTTTTT. It is translated as CASSISGVSEKLFF.

The J gene is TRBJ1-1, the V gene TRBV10-1, with 9 bases lining up with TRBD1. Looked up from germline, CDR1 is WNHNN and CDR2 is SYGVQD (reference sequence). This CDR3 is 15 amino acids long. Losses at the gene ends were 3 bases for V and 2 bases for J; bases not matched to a gene: 4. In DNA, the CDR3 is TGCGCCAGCAGTGATTCGGGACAGGGAAACACTGAAGCTTTCTTT. As protein: CASSDSGQGNTEAFF.

The J gene is TRBJ2-2, the V gene TRBV4-3; TRBD1 matches at 7 bases. V lost 4 bases, J lost 3 bases, and 8 bases stayed unmatched. The CDR3 is made up of 16 amino acids. The V gene's germline CDR1 is LGHNA and CDR2 YSLEER. The CDR3, as DNA: TGCGCCAGCAGCCCCAACGACAGGGCGGACACCGGGGAGCTGTTTTTT. Protein product: CASSPNDRADTGELFF.

As to this clone: At one boundary the junction diverges from the germline segment, which might be a read error. The chain is built from TRBV7-2 and TRBJ1-1; D is perhaps TRBD1 (5 bases). Germline values: CDR1 SGHTA, CDR2 FQGNSA. The length of the CDR3 is 14 residues. CDR3 residues: CASSLEGRVPEAFF. The CDR3 nucleotides are TGTGCCAGCAGCTTAGAAGGCAGGGTGCCTGAAGCCTTCTTT.

The V and J genes are TRBV7-9 and TRBJ1-1; tentatively, D is TRBD1 (6 bases). The CDR3 totals 16 residues. From germline, CDR1 is SEHNR and CDR2 FQNEAQ (reference sequence). V shed 8 bases and J shed 1 base, with 20 bases lying between them. The CDR3 coding sequence is TGTGCCAGCCTGGGGGCAGGGGCGCCCTCGAACACTGAAGCTTTCTTT. It yields the protein CASLGAGAPSNTEAFF.

The rearrangement links TRBV28 to TRBJ1-6; D uncertain. CDR1 is MDHEN and CDR2 is SYDVKM in the germline V gene. V lost 6 bases and J 13 bases, leaving 13 bases between the germline ends. This CDR3 has 12 amino acids. CDR3 bases: TGTGCCAGCAGAGCACTCCGGAGGCCCCTCCACTTT. Its protein product is CASRALRRPLHF.

CDR3 DNA sequence: TGTGCCAGCAGCTTAGCATGGGGACAGGGGGAGGACTACGAGCAGTACTTC. This translates into CASSLAWGQGEDYEQYF. The chain uses TRBV13 and TRBJ2-7; 11 bases match TRBD1. CDR1 and CDR2 (germline): PRHDT, FYEKMQ (reference sequence). Germline trimming cut 1 base from V and 3 bases from J; bases unmatched to any gene: 8. The CDR3 spans 17 residues.

This rearrangement joins TRBV5-1 to TRBJ2-7, with D possibly called TRBD1 or TRBD2 (5 bases each). Per germline, CDR1 SGHRS and CDR2 YFSETQ. This CDR3 region has 14 residues. V was cut by 1 base and J by 5 bases, with 13 bases left in between. CDR3 sequence: CASSLSGMGDEQYF. CDR3 coding DNA: TGCGCCAGCAGCTTGTCGGGAATGGGGGACGAGCAGTACTTC.

The rearrangement uses TRBV5-4 and TRBJ1-2; D ambiguous. V was pared by 1 base and J by 4 bases, with 11 bases between. The CDR3 covers 14 residues. The germline CDR1 and CDR2 sequences are SGHNT and YYREEE (reference sequence). CDR3 residues: CASSLYSSVYGYTF. The CDR3 DNA reads TGTGCCAGCAGCTTGTACAGCTCCGTCTATGGCTACACCTTC.

This chain connects TRBV7-2 to TRBJ2-7, with a tentative D call TRBD2 (6 bases). V was shortened by 2 bases and J by 4 bases, with 18 bases between the two germline ends. CDR3 length equals 16 residues. Germline values: CDR1 SGHTA, CDR2 FQGNSA. This chain's CDR3 is CASSLRISGGRYEQYF. DNA of the CDR3: TGTGCCAGCAGCTTAAGGATTAGCGGCGGCCGATACGAGCAGTACTTC.